This T cell receptor beta chain was sequenced during a study of blood T cell repertoires in COVID-19. Sequenced by immunoSEQ multiplex PCR; TCRdb stores in-frame clones only, minus some. The repertoire includes fewer than 250,000 clones, around nine tenths of them detected once, and 2.5% to 3% sits in the top ten. Input material: peripheral blood. The sequence was obtained from a woman aged 60 to 75 with acute or convalescent COVID-19.

The CDR3 bases are TGTGCTGCCCGACAGGACTCTGGAAACACCATATATTTT. Its protein is CAARQDSGNTIYF. The chain has TRBV30 and TRBJ1-3; D is perhaps TRBD1 (6 bases). CDR3 length: 13 amino acids. In germline, CDR1 is GTSNPN, CDR2 SVGIG (reference sequence).